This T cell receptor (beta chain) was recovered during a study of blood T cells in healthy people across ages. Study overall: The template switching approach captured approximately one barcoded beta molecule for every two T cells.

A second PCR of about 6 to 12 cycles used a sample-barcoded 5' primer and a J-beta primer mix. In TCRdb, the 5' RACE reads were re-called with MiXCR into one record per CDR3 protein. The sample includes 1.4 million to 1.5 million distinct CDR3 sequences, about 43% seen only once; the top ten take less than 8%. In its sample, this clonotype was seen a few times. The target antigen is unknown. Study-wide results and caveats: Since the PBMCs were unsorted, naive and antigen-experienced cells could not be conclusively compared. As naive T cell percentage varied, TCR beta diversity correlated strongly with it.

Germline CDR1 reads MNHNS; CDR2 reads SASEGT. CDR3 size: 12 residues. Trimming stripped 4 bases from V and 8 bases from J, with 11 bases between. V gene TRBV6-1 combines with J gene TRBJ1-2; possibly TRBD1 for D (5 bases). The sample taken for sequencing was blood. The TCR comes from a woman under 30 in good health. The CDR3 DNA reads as TGTGCCAGCAGTGGGGGACCAGGGGGCTACACCTTC. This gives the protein CASSGGPGGYTF.